These 26 T cell receptor beta chains share one sample of origin, sequenced in a study of technical replicates of blood from a few donors. Data came from immunoSEQ multiplex PCR; TCRdb stores just in-frame clones and leaves some out. The sample has 7,500 or so clones, about 95% seen once; the top ten hold 7.3%. Sequencing used PBMCs. These receptors all stem from a human donor in good health.

The chain uses TRBV7-2 and TRBJ2-3; D perhaps matches TRBD2 (5 bases). The CDR3 has 13 amino acids. Germline V gives CDR1 SGHTA, CDR2 FQGNSA. V lost 0 bases to trimming and J lost 7 bases, with 8 bases between them. The CDR3 is CASSLARGNTQYF. In nucleotides, the CDR3 is TGTGCCAGCAGCTTAGCGCGAGGGAATACGCAGTATTTT.

The chain links TRBV6-6 to TRBJ2-7, with D maybe TRBD2 (6 bases). Trimming shortened V by 6 bases and J by 6 bases, and 15 bases separated the two germline ends. The germline V gene encodes CDR1 MNHNY and CDR2 SVGAGI (reference sequence). The CDR3 covers 13 residues. CDR3 residues: CASSSLAWGEQYF. The DNA for the CDR3 is TGTGCCAGCAGCTCACTAGCTTGGGGCGAGCAGTACTTC.

The genes are TRBV4-2 and TRBJ1-2; 7 nucleotides agree with TRBD1. J was trimmed by 3 bases and V by 2 bases; bases with no gene match: 6. This CDR3 spans 15 amino acids. Germline lookup yields CDR1 LGHNA and CDR2 YNFKEQ. The CDR3 reads CASSQTRTGHYGYTF. CDR3 DNA sequence: TGTGCCAGCAGCCAAACCCGGACAGGCCACTATGGCTACACCTTC.

J is TRBJ1-1 and V is TRBV29-1, with 9 nucleotides matching TRBD1. Germline CDR1 SQVTM, CDR2 ANQGSEA. The CDR3 covers 14 residues. Trimming at V came to 5 bases and at J to 1 base, leaving 5 bases not matched to a gene. This CDR3 reads CSVRDRASNTEAFF. The CDR3 DNA is TGCAGCGTTCGGGACAGGGCTTCGAACACTGAAGCTTTCTTT.

The chain couples TRBV27 to TRBJ1-1, with 8 bases identical to TRBD1. V trimming: 5 bases; J trimming: 11 bases; junction bases outside the gene matches: 10. In germline, CDR1 is MNHEY, CDR2 SMNVEV (reference sequence). The CDR3 covers 13 residues. The CDR3 protein is CASSPGTGEGAFF. CDR3 bases: TGTGCCAGCAGTCCCGGGACAGGTGAGGGGGCTTTCTTT.

J is TRBJ2-1 and V is TRBV11-3; D not resolved. In germline, CDR1 is SGHNT, CDR2 YENEEA. The CDR3 covers 15 residues. V was shortened by 1 base and J by 0 bases, with 7 bases between the two germline ends. The CDR3, as DNA: TGTGCCAGCAGCTTAGGCGGTCACTCCTACAATGAGCAGTTCTTC. As protein: CASSLGGHSYNEQFF.

The chain couples TRBV6-1 to TRBJ1-2; 7 nucleotides match TRBD1. This CDR3 spans 15 amino acids. V trimming: 4 bases; J trimming: 3 bases; junction bases outside the gene matches: 8. The germline V gene encodes CDR1 MNHNS and CDR2 SASEGT. The CDR3 DNA reads as TGTGCCAGCAGTGTAGACCGGGACAGCCACTATGGCTACACCTTC. Amino acids: CASSVDRDSHYGYTF.

This chain links TRBV11-2 with TRBJ1-1; 7 bases agree with TRBD1. The CDR3 length is 13 residues. Per the germline V gene, CDR1 is SGHAT and CDR2 is FQNNGV. The V gene end was trimmed by 2 bases and the J gene end by 3 bases; junction bases not matched to a gene: 0. Here the CDR3 reads CASSLQGDTEAFF. In nucleotides, the CDR3 is TGTGCCAGCAGCTTACAGGGGGACACTGAAGCTTTCTTT. The whole variable domain, filled in from reference TRBV11-2 and TRBJ1-1, reads EAGVAQSPRYKIIEKRQSVAFWCNPISGHATLYWYQQILGQGPKLLIQFQNNGVVDDSQLPKDRFSAERLKGVDSTLKIQPAKLEDSAVYLCASSLQGDTEAFFGQGTRLTVV.

The CDR3 DNA reads TGTGCCAGCAGTTTGTCCGGGACAGGGTTTAGCTACACCTTC. Translated: CASSLSGTGFSYTF. The chain combines TRBV28 with TRBJ1-2, with TRBD1 matching 9 bases. The CDR3 has 14 amino acids. Germline lookup yields CDR1 MDHEN and CDR2 SYDVKM. After removal of 3 bases from V and 9 bases from J, the junction contained 8 bases not matched to a gene.

V usage is TRBV19 and J usage is TRBJ2-7; tentatively, D is TRBD2 (6 bases). Germline CDR1 and CDR2: LNHDA and SQIVND (reference sequence). The V end was cut by 6 bases, the J end by 2 bases, with 20 bases between. The CDR3 is 16 residues long. In DNA form, the CDR3 reads TGTGCCAGTAGGGGGTTAGCGGCCGGGGACCCCTACGAGCAGTACTTC. It codes for CASRGLAAGDPYEQYF.

The rearrangement links TRBV6-5 to TRBJ2-7; D is unresolved. V shed 5 bases and J shed 0 bases, with 5 bases lying between them. This CDR3 is built from 12 residues. CDR1 and CDR2 (germline): MNHEY, SVGAGI. This CDR3 reads CASSNTSYEQYF. CDR3 nucleotides: TGTGCCAGCAGTAACACCTCCTACGAGCAGTACTTC.

The DNA for the CDR3 is TGTGCCAGCTCACCAGGGCAGGAAACCTACGAGCAGTACTTC. Amino acid sequence: CASSPGQETYEQYF. This rearrangement joins TRBV18 to TRBJ2-7; unclear D gene. CDR1 and CDR2 from the germline V gene are KGHSH and LQKENI. Trimming pared 2 bases from V and 2 bases from J, leaving 10 bases between. CDR3 length: 14 amino acids.

The chain joins TRBV30 to TRBJ2-5; 7 nucleotides agree with TRBD2. V trimming: 4 bases; J trimming: 1 base; junction bases outside the gene matches: 0. The CDR3 runs 12 residues. Germline-derived CDR1 and CDR2 are GTSNPN and SVGIG (reference sequence). The CDR3 here is CAWTSGQETQYF. For the CDR3, the DNA is TGTGCCTGGACTAGCGGCCAAGAGACCCAGTACTTC.

This clone was observed a single time. V usage is TRBV28 and J usage is TRBJ2-1; 7 bases agree with TRBD2. Germline V CDR1 and CDR2: MDHEN, SYDVKM. Trimming took 5 bases from V and 6 from J; bases not matched to a gene: 7. The CDR3 loop spans 14 amino acids. The CDR3 loop is CASSPRDYLNEQFF. The CDR3 region has the DNA TGTGCCAGCAGTCCGAGGGACTACCTCAATGAGCAGTTCTTC.

The CDR3 spells CASSPTRAEAFF. CDR3 nucleotides: TGTGCCAGCAGCCCGACCCGGGCTGAAGCTTTCTTT. The rearrangement joins TRBV6-6 to TRBJ1-1; D not certain. The CDR3 length is 12 residues. The germline V gene encodes CDR1 MNHNY and CDR2 SVGAGI (reference sequence). V gave up 6 bases and J gave up 6 bases, with 11 bases separating them.

The chain couples TRBV28 to TRBJ1-2; unclear D gene. V was trimmed by 4 bases and J by 0 bases, leaving 18 bases between them. The CDR3 consists of 17 residues. Germline CDR1 reads MDHEN; CDR2 reads SYDVKM. Here the CDR3 DNA reads TGTGCCAGCAGTTCCCCTTGGGGAGTACAAGCTAACTATGGCTACACCTTC. Translated, it gives CASSSPWGVQANYGYTF.

The chain carries TRBV10-3 and TRBJ2-7; 8 bases agree with TRBD2. V lost 9 bases to trimming and J lost 5 bases; unmatched junction nucleotides: 12. The germline V gene encodes CDR1 ENHRY and CDR2 SYGVKD. This CDR3 region has 14 residues. CDR3 nucleotide sequence: TGTGCCATATCCCTGACTAGCGCAACCCACGAGCAGTACTTC. It codes for CAISLTSATHEQYF.

V gene TRBV7-9 combines with J gene TRBJ2-6, with TRBD2 matching 7 bases. V gave up 2 bases and J gave up 0 bases; unmatched junction bases: 4. The CDR3 runs to 17 residues. Per germline, CDR1 SEHNR and CDR2 FQNEAQ (reference sequence). CDR3 protein: CASSLRSGYSGANVLTF. CDR3 bases: TGTGCCAGCAGCTTACGTAGCGGGTACTCTGGGGCCAACGTCCTGACTTTC.

This sequence joins TRBV21-1 and TRBJ2-7; the table's D gene call, TRBD1, was not cross checked with the DNA. TRBV21-1 is tagged as a pseudogene. The CDR3 length is 15 residues. This CDR3 is CASSKETGGSYEQYF. The DNA for the CDR3 is TGTGCCAGCAGCAAGGAGACAGGGGGCTCCTACGAGCAGTACTTC.

The V and J genes are TRBV27 and TRBJ1-5; 10 bases match TRBD1. Per the germline V gene, CDR1 is MNHEY and CDR2 is SMNVEV (reference sequence). V dropped 5 bases and J dropped 2; count of bases not matched to a gene: 3. The length of the CDR3 is 15 residues. CDR3 DNA sequence: TGTGCCAGCAGTAGACAGGGGGCAGGCAATCAGCCCCAGCATTTT. Its protein is CASSRQGAGNQPQHF.

This clone occurred once. The chain uses TRBV11-2 and TRBJ2-2; D gene uncertain. The CDR3 runs to 16 residues. The germline V and J ends were trimmed by 5 bases and 0 bases, with 13 bases remaining between them. The germline gives CDR1 SGHAT, CDR2 FQNNGV. The CDR3 loop reads CASSLGLATNTGELFF. The DNA of the CDR3 is TGTGCCAGCAGCCTCGGATTAGCAACGAACACCGGGGAGCTGTTTTTT.

The table lists this clone with a few counts. The rearrangement uses TRBV18 and TRBJ2-7; 15 nucleotides match TRBD2. The CDR3 is made up of 15 amino acids. Germline trimming cut 4 bases from V and 8 bases from J; bases unmatched to any gene: 6. The germline gives CDR1 KGHSH, CDR2 LQKENI. CDR3 nucleotide sequence: TGTGCCAGCTCACTAACCGGGACTAGCGGGAGGCAGCAGTACTTC. As protein: CASSLTGTSGRQQYF.

V is TRBV2 and J is TRBJ2-1; 7 bases line up with TRBD1. Trimming took 7 bases from V and 4 from J; bases not matched to a gene: 4. This CDR3 has 13 residues. In germline, CDR1 is SNHLY, CDR2 FYNNEI. In DNA form, the CDR3 reads TGTGCCAGCATGGGGACAGAATACAATGAGCAGTTCTTC. Translation: CASMGTEYNEQFF.

The chain recombines TRBV6-5 with TRBJ2-2; 9 nucleotides line up with TRBD1. Trimming at V came to 8 bases and at J to 6 bases, leaving 7 bases not matched to a gene. This CDR3 has 14 amino acids. From germline, CDR1 is MNHEY and CDR2 SVGAGI. CDR3 protein: CASGQGLRAGELFF. CDR3 DNA sequence: TGTGCCAGCGGACAGGGGTTAAGGGCCGGGGAGCTGTTTTTT.

J is TRBJ1-2 and V is TRBV15; a possible D gene is TRBD1 (6 bases). The ends were cut back, 0 bases at V and 12 bases at J, with 17 bases in the middle. The CDR3 loop spans 14 amino acids. CDR1 and CDR2 from the germline V gene are LNHNV and YYDKDF (reference sequence). The CDR3 reads CATSREPQQGSHTF. DNA for the CDR3: TGTGCCACCAGCAGAGAGCCTCAACAGGGATCCCACACCTTC.

This clone showed up just once. The rearrangement uses TRBV10-1 and TRBJ2-7, with 9 nucleotides matching TRBD2. The CDR3 sequence is 17 residues long. V dropped 3 bases and J dropped 0; count of bases not matched to a gene: 9. Germline CDR1 and CDR2: WNHNN and SYGVQD (reference sequence). The CDR3 DNA is TGCGCCAGCAGTGATAGGTCGCTAGCGGGAAACTCCTACGAGCAGTACTTC. The encoded protein is CASSDRSLAGNSYEQYF.